Reported below is one T cell receptor (beta chain). Its antigen is unidentified. Enrollment excluded any patients with other autoimmune diseases, uncontrolled infections, pregnancy or lactation. Trimming removed 6 bases from V and 5 bases from J, with 17 bases in between. From germline, CDR1 is MNHEY and CDR2 SVGAGI. The CDR3 is 15 amino acids. The data stem from a study of Graves' ophthalmopathy and Graves' hyperthyroidism. Overall study results and limits: Most clonotypes expanded in thyroid above 0.001 frequency were present in blood too.

RNA transcripts yielded amplified TCR beta CDR3 regions. RT-PCR was first run with HTBI primers, then multiplex PCR in a second round. Via MiXCR, TCRdb re-called the multiplex PCR reads, giving one row per CDR3 protein. Counted here are roughly 600,000 distinct CDR3 sequences, approximately 35% occurring once; the ten biggest clones make up approximately 4.1%. This receptor was obtained from an adult man with Graves' hyperthyroidism. Input material: peripheral blood or thyroid tissue (not recorded which). This chain connects TRBV6-5 to TRBJ1-5, with D possibly matching TRBD1 (6 bases). CDR3 loop: CASSPTTGRYQPQHF. CDR3 nucleotide sequence: TGTGCCAGCAGCCCCACTACAGGGCGGTATCAGCCCCAGCATTTT.